Below are 5 T cell receptor beta chains sequenced from a single sample in a study of cytomegalovirus exposure and HLA in healthy donors. Primers for the PCR totalled 60 Vbeta and 13 Jbeta. Profiled with immunoSEQ multiplex PCR; TCRdb holds only in-frame clones, not every one. The table has around 100,000 clones, roughly two thirds seen once. What was sequenced was PBMCs. These receptors all stem from a young woman in good health and CMV-seronegative.

This chain connects TRBV7-9 to TRBJ1-2; D possibly corresponds to TRBD1 (6 bases). The CDR3 contains 12 residues. Trimming removed 5 bases at V and 6 bases at J, with 10 bases between. The germline V gene has CDR1 SEHNR and CDR2 FQNEAQ (reference sequence). The CDR3 sequence: CASSMRQDGYTF. CDR3 sequence (DNA): TGTGCCAGCAGCATGAGACAGGATGGCTACACCTTC.

The chain uses TRBV7-9 and TRBJ2-1; 8 nucleotides match TRBD2. Trimming at V came to 2 bases and at J to 0 bases, leaving 6 bases not matched to a gene. The CDR3 runs to 17 residues. Per germline, CDR1 SEHNR and CDR2 FQNEAQ (reference sequence). CDR3 protein: CASSLYGGVSSYNEQFF. CDR3 nucleotides: TGTGCCAGCAGCTTATACGGGGGGGTAAGCTCCTACAATGAGCAGTTCTTC. Full variable domain (outside the CDR3, taken from reference TRBV7-9 and TRBJ2-1): DTGVSQNPRHKITKRGQNVTFRCDPISEHNRLYWYRQTLGQGPEFLTYFQNEAQLEKSRLLSDRFSAERPKGSFSTLEIQRTEQGDSAMYLCASSLYGGVSSYNEQFFGPGTRLTVL.

The chain couples TRBV6-4 to TRBJ1-1; D unclear. The germline V gene encodes CDR1 MRHNA and CDR2 SNTAGT. The CDR3 spans 10 residues. The V end lost 9 bases, the J end lost 4 bases, and 6 bases lay between the germline ends. CDR3 protein: CASRGTEAFF. CDR3 bases: TGTGCCAGTCGGGGCACTGAAGCTTTCTTT.

This chain connects TRBV6-5 to TRBJ2-1; 7 positions agree with TRBD2. The CDR3 extends over 15 amino acids. With V trimmed by 6 bases and J by 4 bases, 9 bases remained unmatched. Germline V lookup: CDR1 MNHEY, CDR2 SVGAGI. Written as DNA, the CDR3 is TGTGCCAGCAGCCCGACGGAGGGAGGGTACAATGAGCAGTTCTTC. It codes for CASSPTEGGYNEQFF.

This chain links TRBV27 with TRBJ2-7; D is possibly TRBD1 (5 bases). Looked up from germline, CDR1 is MNHEY and CDR2 is SMNVEV (reference sequence). This CDR3 has 14 amino acids. Trimming pared 3 bases from V and 4 bases from J, leaving 13 bases between. Written as DNA, the CDR3 is TGTGCCAGCAGTTTGGGGCAGGGATGGTACGAGCAGTACTTC. It encodes CASSLGQGWYEQYF.